The 20 T cell receptor beta chains in this list originate from one sample, sequenced in a study of shared clonotypes between healthy human individuals. TCRdb's copy holds only in-frame clones and misses some; the assay was immunoSEQ multiplex PCR. The sample lists 2,100,000 or so clones; 90% to 97% were seen once. Sequenced material: naive CD4+ T cells sorted from blood. The subset is: CD45RA+ positively selected. All receptors derive from a man aged 18 to 30 in good health.

This rearrangement joins TRBV2 to TRBJ2-7, with D perhaps matching TRBD2 (6 bases). Germline values: CDR1 SNHLY, CDR2 FYNNEI. The CDR3 spans 14 residues. V was shortened by 6 bases and J by 2 bases, with 14 bases between the two germline ends. The CDR3 loop is CASRGGGQPYEQYF. As DNA, the CDR3 is TGTGCCAGCAGGGGGGGTGGGCAACCCTACGAGCAGTACTTC.

The chain has TRBV5-1 and TRBJ1-2, with 8 positions matching TRBD1. The length of the CDR3 is 12 residues. Trimming cost V 6 bases and J 7 bases; bases outside gene matches: 5. Germline CDR1 and CDR2: SGHRS and YFSETQ. This CDR3 reads CASTPGGGGYTF. Here the CDR3 DNA reads TGCGCCAGCACACCAGGGGGCGGTGGCTACACCTTC.

The rearrangement links TRBV10-2 to TRBJ1-1; D is unresolved. The CDR3 sequence is 16 residues long. V was shortened by 2 bases and J by 1 base, with 14 bases between the two germline ends. CDR1 and CDR2 (germline): WSHSY, SAAADI. The CDR3 loop is CASSENVAPGNTEAFF. As DNA, the CDR3 is TGCGCCAGCAGTGAGAACGTGGCGCCTGGGAACACTGAAGCTTTCTTT.

This sequence joins TRBV21-1 and TRBJ2-7; the table calls TRBD2, which could not be checked here. TRBV21-1 is labeled a pseudogene. The CDR3 is made up of 14 amino acids. This CDR3 reads CASTPKARLYEQYF. The CDR3 nucleotides are TGTGCCAGCACTCCAAAGGCCCGACTCTACGAGCAGTACTTC.

The chain uses TRBV7-9 and TRBJ2-7; no clear D. This CDR3 is 13 amino acids long. The germline V gene encodes CDR1 SEHNR and CDR2 FQNEAQ (reference sequence). Between the trimmed V and J ends, which lost 1 base and 1 base, there was a span of 5 bases. CDR3: CASSLVESYEQYF. The CDR3 DNA reads as TGTGCCAGCAGCTTAGTCGAATCCTACGAGCAGTACTTC. Complete variable domain (other parts from reference TRBV7-9 and TRBJ2-7): DTGVSQNPRHKITKRGQNVTFRCDPISEHNRLYWYRQTLGQGPEFLTYFQNEAQLEKSRLLSDRFSAERPKGSFSTLEIQRTEQGDSAMYLCASSLVESYEQYFGPGTRLTVT.

For the CDR3, the DNA is TGTGCCAGCGCGCGAAGGTTGGGCACTGAAGCTTTCTTT. Translating gives CASARRLGTEAFF. This chain joins TRBV11-1 and TRBJ1-1; D remains ambiguous. Germline CDR1 is SGHAT and CDR2 is FQDESV (reference sequence). The CDR3 is 13 residues long. Trimming took off 8 bases at V and 4 bases at J, with 14 bases between the two ends.

The chain couples TRBV7-9 to TRBJ1-1, with D possibly being TRBD1 (5 bases). The germline CDR1 and CDR2 sequences are SEHNR and FQNEAQ (reference sequence). Between the trimmed V and J ends, which lost 7 bases and 5 bases, there was a span of 17 bases. The CDR3 length is 14 residues. CDR3 in DNA: TGTGCCAGCAAAAAGGGGCAGGGATGGACTGAAGCTTTCTTT. It codes for CASKKGQGWTEAFF. The full variable domain, in which reference TRBV7-9 and TRBJ1-1 provide the parts outside the CDR3, is DTGVSQNPRHKITKRGQNVTFRCDPISEHNRLYWYRQTLGQGPEFLTYFQNEAQLEKSRLLSDRFSAERPKGSFSTLEIQRTEQGDSAMYLCASKKGQGWTEAFFGQGTRLTVV.

This chain links TRBV5-4 with TRBJ2-1, with TRBD1 identical over 7 bases. Germline V gives CDR1 SGHNT, CDR2 YYREEE (reference sequence). The CDR3 is made up of 15 amino acids. The junction had 2 bases not matched to a gene; V was cut back by 0 bases and J by 2 bases. The CDR3 region is CASSLVDRTYNEQFF. Here the CDR3 DNA reads TGTGCCAGCAGCTTGGTGGACAGGACCTACAATGAGCAGTTCTTC.

The chain uses TRBV6-5 and TRBJ2-4, with 10 positions matching TRBD1. This CDR3 has 15 residues. V was pared by 6 bases and J by 13 bases, with 15 bases of the junction left unmatched. CDR1 MNHEY and CDR2 SVGAGI come from the germline V gene. DNA for the CDR3: TGTGCCAGCAGCCCCACCGGGACAGGGGACCGCGTGCAGTACTTC. Protein: CASSPTGTGDRVQYF.

The chain carries TRBV6-5 and TRBJ2-1; 14 nucleotides agree with TRBD2. Unmatched junction bases numbered 8, after V lost 7 bases and J lost 9 bases. Looked up from germline, CDR1 is MNHEY and CDR2 is SVGAGI. CDR3 length: 15 residues. The CDR3 is CASTHQGLAGVEQFF. CDR3 in DNA: TGTGCCAGCACCCACCAGGGACTAGCGGGGGTTGAGCAGTTCTTC.

This rearrangement joins TRBV6-1 to TRBJ2-1, with 8 bases that match TRBD2. The V and J ends lost 7 bases and 6 bases, in that order; junction bases with no gene match: 11. The CDR3 length is 15 residues. Per the germline V gene, CDR1 is MNHNS and CDR2 is SASEGT. Here the CDR3 reads CASISGGLAFNEQFF. The CDR3 coding sequence is TGTGCCAGCATTTCGGGGGGGCTAGCCTTCAATGAGCAGTTCTTC.

The chain uses TRBV5-4 and TRBJ1-5; D gene ambiguous. CDR1 is SGHNT, CDR2 YYREEE, per germline (reference sequence). This CDR3 has 13 amino acids. V gave up 0 bases and J gave up 6 bases, with 7 bases separating them. CDR3 sequence (DNA): TGTGCCAGCAGCTTGGATATGGGTCAGCCCCAGCATTTT. This sequence encodes CASSLDMGQPQHF.

V and J are TRBV18 and TRBJ2-7, with 7 nucleotides matching TRBD1. V trimming: 3 bases; J trimming: 3 bases; junction bases outside the gene matches: 5. The germline gives CDR1 KGHSH, CDR2 LQKENI. The CDR3 spans 14 residues. CDR3 coding DNA: TGTGCCAGCTCACCTAAGACAGGGATCTACGAGCAGTACTTC. It yields the protein CASSPKTGIYEQYF.

J is TRBJ2-3 and V is TRBV4-1; TRBD1 aligns across 7 bases. The V segment lost 0 bases and the J segment 3 bases; nucleotides outside the gene matches: 6. This CDR3 contains 16 residues. From germline, CDR1 is MGHRA and CDR2 YSYEKL. The CDR3 is CASSQDFGRGTDTQYF. The CDR3, as DNA: TGCGCCAGCAGCCAAGATTTTGGCAGGGGGACAGATACGCAGTATTTT.

V usage is TRBV2 and J usage is TRBJ1-5; D gene unclear. V was cut by 6 bases and J by 2 bases, with 11 bases left in between. This CDR3 spans 14 amino acids. Per the germline V gene, CDR1 is SNHLY and CDR2 is FYNNEI. The CDR3 here is CASSVLSGNQPQHF. Written as DNA, the CDR3 is TGTGCCAGCAGCGTACTCAGTGGCAATCAGCCCCAGCATTTT.

The chain is built from TRBV19 and TRBJ1-2; D might be TRBD1 (5 bases). The V and J ends lost 7 bases and 3 bases respectively, with 15 bases between them. CDR1 is LNHDA, CDR2 SQIVND, per germline (reference sequence). The length of the CDR3 is 14 residues. CDR3 in amino acids: CASTPGHEDYGYTF. In nucleotides, the CDR3 is TGTGCCAGTACCCCCGGACACGAAGACTATGGCTACACCTTC.

The CDR3 loop is CASSQQQEGYTF. The CDR3, as DNA: TGTGCCAGCAGCCAACAACAGGAGGGCTACACCTTC. The chain has TRBV4-2 and TRBJ1-2; TRBD1 might be the D (5 bases). This CDR3 is 12 amino acids long. Germline loops: CDR1 LGHNA, CDR2 YNFKEQ. V was clipped by 2 bases and J by 8 bases, with 9 bases between them.

The chain carries TRBV7-8 and TRBJ2-7, with D tentatively TRBD1 (5 bases). From germline, CDR1 is SGHVS and CDR2 FQNEAQ. The CDR3 runs to 13 residues. The V and J ends lost 3 bases and 3 bases respectively, with 9 bases between them. DNA for the CDR3: TGTGCCAGCAGCTTTAGGGGTCGCTACGAGCAGTACTTC. Amino acids: CASSFRGRYEQYF.

The rearrangement uses TRBV10-3 and TRBJ1-1; weak D call: TRBD1 (5 bases). Germline assignment: CDR1 ENHRY and CDR2 SYGVKD. The CDR3 contains 16 residues. Trimming stripped 6 bases from V and 1 base from J, with 18 bases between. In DNA, the CDR3 is TGTGCCATCAGCGCCGGGACCCCCGGCGGGAACACTGAAGCTTTCTTT. The encoded protein is CAISAGTPGGNTEAFF.

The genes are TRBV5-4 and TRBJ1-2; weak D call: TRBD1 (6 bases). Trimming shortened V by 0 bases and J by 8 bases, and 11 bases separated the two germline ends. The CDR3 length is 13 residues. The germline V gene encodes CDR1 SGHNT and CDR2 YYREEE (reference sequence). CDR3 sequence reads: CASSLEQGGGYTF. The CDR3, as DNA: TGTGCCAGCAGCTTGGAACAGGGAGGAGGCTACACCTTC.